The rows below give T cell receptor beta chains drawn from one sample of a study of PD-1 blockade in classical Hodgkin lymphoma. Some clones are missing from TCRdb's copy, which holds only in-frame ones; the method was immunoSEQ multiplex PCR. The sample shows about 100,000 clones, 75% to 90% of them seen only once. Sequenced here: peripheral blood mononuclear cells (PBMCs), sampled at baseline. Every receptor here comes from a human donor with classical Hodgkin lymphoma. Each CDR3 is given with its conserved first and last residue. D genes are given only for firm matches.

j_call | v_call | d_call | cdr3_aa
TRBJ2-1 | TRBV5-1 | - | CASSLVGLYNEQFF
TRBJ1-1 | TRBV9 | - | CASSPTLQLRNTEAFF
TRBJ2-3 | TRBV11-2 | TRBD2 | CASSLGLAASTDTQYF
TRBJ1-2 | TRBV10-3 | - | CAISEPRQINYGYTF
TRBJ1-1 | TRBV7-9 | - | CASSSDNRMNTEAFF
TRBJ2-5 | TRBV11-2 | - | CASSPRTRQETQYF
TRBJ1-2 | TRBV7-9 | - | CASSPSGRSNYGYTF
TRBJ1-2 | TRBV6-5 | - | CASTRGFNYGYTF
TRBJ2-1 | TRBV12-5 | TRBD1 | CASGLERTGQIYNEQFF
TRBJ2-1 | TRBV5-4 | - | CASSPEEKWASPNEQFF
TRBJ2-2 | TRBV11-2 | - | CASSLAGTADTGELFF
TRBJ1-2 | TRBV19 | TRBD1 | CASSIDMDRASYTF
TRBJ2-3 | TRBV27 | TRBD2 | CASIPRRAGGLSVRPTDTQYF
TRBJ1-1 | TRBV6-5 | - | CASSLDRGTEAFF
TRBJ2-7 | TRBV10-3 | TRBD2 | CAISGTSGSSGTYEQYF
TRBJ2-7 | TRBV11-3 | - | CASSSGPLGEQYF
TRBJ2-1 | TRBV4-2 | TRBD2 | CASSQEGPGLAIYNEQFF
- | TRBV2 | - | CASRTRSYEQYF
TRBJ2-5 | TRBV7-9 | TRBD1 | CASRGGTGGPDQETQYF
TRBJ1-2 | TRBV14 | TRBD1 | CASSQDHVTGGTF
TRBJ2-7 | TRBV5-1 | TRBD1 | CASSLGDRVYEQYF
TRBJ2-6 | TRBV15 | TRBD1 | CATSRRQGAPGANVLTF
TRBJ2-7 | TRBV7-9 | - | CASSESNEQYF
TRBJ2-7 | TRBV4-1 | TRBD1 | CASRRQGASTYEQYF
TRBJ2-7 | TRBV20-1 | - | CSARGGYEQYF
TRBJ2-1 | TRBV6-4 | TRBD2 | CASSESLAGEQFF
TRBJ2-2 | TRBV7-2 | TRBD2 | CASSPGTIGSGELFF
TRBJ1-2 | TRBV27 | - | CASKPEGRIYGYTF
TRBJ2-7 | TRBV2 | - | CASNLGVAYYEQYF
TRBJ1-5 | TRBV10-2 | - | CASNTFPSNQPQHF
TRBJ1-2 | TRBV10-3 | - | CAISESDSHNYGYTF
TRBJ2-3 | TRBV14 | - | CASSQGVGGGYSTDTQYF
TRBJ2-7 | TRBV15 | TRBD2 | CATSRDSGGGLASYEQYF
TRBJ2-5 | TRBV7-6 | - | CASSLAGGIGETQYF
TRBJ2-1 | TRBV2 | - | CASSESLPDEQFF
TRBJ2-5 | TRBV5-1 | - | CASSLGWNAGQETQYF
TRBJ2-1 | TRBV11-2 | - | CASRKEVGSYNEQFF
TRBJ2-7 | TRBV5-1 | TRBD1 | CASSVRGTGESEQYF